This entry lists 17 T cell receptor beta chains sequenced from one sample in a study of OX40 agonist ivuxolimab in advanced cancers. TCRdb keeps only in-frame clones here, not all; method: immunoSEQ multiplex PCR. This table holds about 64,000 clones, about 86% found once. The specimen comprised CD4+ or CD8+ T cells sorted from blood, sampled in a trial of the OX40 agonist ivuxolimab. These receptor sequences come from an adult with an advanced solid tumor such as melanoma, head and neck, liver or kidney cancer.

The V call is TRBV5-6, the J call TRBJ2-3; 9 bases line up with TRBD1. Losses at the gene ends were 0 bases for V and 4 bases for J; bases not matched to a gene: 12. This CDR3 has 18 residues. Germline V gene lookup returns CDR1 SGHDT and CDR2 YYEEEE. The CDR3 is CASSLAVLMGQGSDTQYF. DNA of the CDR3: TGTGCCAGCAGCTTGGCCGTTCTTATGGGACAGGGATCAGATACGCAGTATTTT.

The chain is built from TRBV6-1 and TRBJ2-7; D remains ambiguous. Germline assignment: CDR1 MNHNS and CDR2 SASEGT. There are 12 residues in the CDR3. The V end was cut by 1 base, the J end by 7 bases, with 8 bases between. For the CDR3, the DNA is TGTGCCAGCAGTGAAGTGGATTGGGAGCAGTACTTC. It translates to CASSEVDWEQYF.

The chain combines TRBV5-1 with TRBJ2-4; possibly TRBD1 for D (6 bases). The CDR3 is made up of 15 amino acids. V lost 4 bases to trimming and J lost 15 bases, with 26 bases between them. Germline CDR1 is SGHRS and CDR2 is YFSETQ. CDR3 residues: CASSPSVGVRGVRYF. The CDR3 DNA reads TGCGCCAGCAGCCCGTCAGTTGGGGTCAGGGGAGTGCGGTACTTC. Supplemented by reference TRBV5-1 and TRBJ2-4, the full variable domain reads KAGVTQTPRYLIKTRGQQVTLSCSPISGHRSVSWYQQTPGQGLQFLFEYFSETQRNKGNFPGRFSGRQFSNSRSEMNVSTLELGDSALYLCASSPSVGVRGVRYFGAGTRLSVL.

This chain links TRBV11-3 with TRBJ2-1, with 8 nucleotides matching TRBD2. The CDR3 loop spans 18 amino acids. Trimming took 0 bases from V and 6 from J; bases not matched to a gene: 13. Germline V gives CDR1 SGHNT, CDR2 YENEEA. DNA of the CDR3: TGTGCCAGCAGCTTAGACGGAGGGGGACGGGAGGGCGTCAATGAGCAGTTCTTC. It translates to CASSLDGGGREGVNEQFF.

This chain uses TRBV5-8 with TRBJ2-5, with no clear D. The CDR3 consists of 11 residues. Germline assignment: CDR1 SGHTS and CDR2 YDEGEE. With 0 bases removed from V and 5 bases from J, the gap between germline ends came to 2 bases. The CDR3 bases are TGTGCCAGCAGCTTGGCGGAGACCCAGTACTTC. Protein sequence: CASSLAETQYF.

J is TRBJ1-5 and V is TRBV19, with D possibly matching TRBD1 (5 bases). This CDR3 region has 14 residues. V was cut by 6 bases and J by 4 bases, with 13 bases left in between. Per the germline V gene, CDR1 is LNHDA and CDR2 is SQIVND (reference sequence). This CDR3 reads CASRRGVENQPQHF. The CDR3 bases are TGTGCCAGTAGAAGAGGGGTAGAGAATCAGCCCCAGCATTTT.

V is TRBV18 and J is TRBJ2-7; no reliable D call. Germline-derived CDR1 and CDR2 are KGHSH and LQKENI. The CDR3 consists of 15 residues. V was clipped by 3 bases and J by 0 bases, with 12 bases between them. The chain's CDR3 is CASSPGVLNSYEQYF. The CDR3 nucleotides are TGTGCCAGCTCACCCGGAGTGCTCAACTCCTACGAGCAGTACTTC.

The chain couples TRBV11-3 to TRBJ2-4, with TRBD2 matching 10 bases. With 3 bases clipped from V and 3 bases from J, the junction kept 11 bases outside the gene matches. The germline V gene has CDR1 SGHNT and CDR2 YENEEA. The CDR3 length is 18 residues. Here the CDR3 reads CASSFCLAGAPFKNIQYF. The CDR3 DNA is TGTGCCAGCAGCTTTTGTCTAGCGGGGGCTCCATTCAAAAACATTCAGTACTTC.

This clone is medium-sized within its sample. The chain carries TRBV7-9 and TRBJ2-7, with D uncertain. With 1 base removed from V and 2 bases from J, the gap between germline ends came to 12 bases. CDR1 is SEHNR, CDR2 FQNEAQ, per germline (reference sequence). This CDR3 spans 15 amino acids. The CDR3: CASSLVGQITYEQYF. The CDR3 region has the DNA TGTGCCAGCAGCTTAGTCGGGCAGATAACCTACGAGCAGTACTTC.

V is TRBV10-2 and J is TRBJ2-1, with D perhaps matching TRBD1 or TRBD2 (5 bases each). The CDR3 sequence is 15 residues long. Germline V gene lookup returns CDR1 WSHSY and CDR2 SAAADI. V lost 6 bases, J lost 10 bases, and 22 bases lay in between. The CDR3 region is CASRPGTVRAQEQFF. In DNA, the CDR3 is TGCGCCAGCAGGCCCGGGACGGTCCGGGCCCAGGAGCAGTTCTTC.

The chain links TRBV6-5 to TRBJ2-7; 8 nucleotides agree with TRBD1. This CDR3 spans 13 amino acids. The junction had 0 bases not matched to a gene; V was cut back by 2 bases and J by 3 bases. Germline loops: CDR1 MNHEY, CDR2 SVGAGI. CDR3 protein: CASSYTGGYEQYF. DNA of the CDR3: TGTGCCAGCAGTTACACAGGGGGCTACGAGCAGTACTTC.

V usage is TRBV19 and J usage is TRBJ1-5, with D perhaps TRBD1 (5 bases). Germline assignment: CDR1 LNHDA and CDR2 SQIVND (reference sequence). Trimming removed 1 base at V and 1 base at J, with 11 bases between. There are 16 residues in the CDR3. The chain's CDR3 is CASSIAAGASNQPQHF. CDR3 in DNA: TGTGCCAGTAGTATAGCCGCCGGGGCCAGCAATCAGCCCCAGCATTTT.

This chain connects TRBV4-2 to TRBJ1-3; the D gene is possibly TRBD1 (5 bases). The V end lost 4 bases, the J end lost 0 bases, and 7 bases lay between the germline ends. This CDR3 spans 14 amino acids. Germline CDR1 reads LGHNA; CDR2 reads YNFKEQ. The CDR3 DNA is TGTGCCAGCAGCCGGGACCTCTCTGGAAACACCATATATTTT. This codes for CASSRDLSGNTIYF.

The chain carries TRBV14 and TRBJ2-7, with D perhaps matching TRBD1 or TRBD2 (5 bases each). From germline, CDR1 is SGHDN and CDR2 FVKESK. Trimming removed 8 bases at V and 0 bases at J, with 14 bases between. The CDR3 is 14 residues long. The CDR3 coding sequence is TGTGCCAGCCCGAGAGGGGACCCCTCCTACGAGCAGTACTTC. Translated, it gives CASPRGDPSYEQYF.

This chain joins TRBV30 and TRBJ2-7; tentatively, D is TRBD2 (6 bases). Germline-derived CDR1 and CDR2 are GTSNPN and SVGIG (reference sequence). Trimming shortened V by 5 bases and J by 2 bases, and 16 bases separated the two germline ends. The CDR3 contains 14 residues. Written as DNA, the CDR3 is TGTGCCTGGGGCTCCGGTAGCGGAACCTACGAGCAGTACTTC. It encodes CAWGSGSGTYEQYF.

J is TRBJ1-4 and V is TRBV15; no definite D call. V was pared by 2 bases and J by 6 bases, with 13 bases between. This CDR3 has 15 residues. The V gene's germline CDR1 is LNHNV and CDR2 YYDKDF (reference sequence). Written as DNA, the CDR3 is TGTGCCACCAGCAGATATAGAGGCGGGGATGAAAAACTGTTTTTT. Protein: CATSRYRGGDEKLFF.

The CDR3, as DNA: TGCGCCAGCAGCTTTGGGCAGGATAATTCACCCCTCCACTTT. Encoded protein: CASSFGQDNSPLHF. The rearrangement uses TRBV5-1 and TRBJ1-6; D ambiguous. CDR1 is SGHRS, CDR2 YFSETQ, per germline. V lost 2 bases to trimming and J lost 5 bases, with 8 bases between them. This CDR3 comprises 14 residues.